Given below is one T cell receptor beta chain in context. This sample was taken from a study of patients and donors after allogeneic stem cell transplantation. The CDR3 is 15 residues long. Trimming pared 4 bases from V and 0 bases from J, leaving 11 bases between. In germline, CDR1 is SGDLS, CDR2 YYNGEE. TCRdb re-called the RT-PCR reads with MiXCR, one entry per CDR3 protein. The sample has over 150,000 distinct CDR3 sequences, approximately 28% seen once. Sequenced sample: blood, either unsorted or a sorted T cell fraction (not recorded which). The genes are TRBV9 and TRBJ2-1; the D is unclear. The TCR was taken from a human donor who was either an allogeneic HSCT recipient or a stem cell or donor lymphocyte infusion donor (not recorded which). It is not recorded whose cells these are; they may come from a transplant donor. For the CDR3, the DNA is TGTGCCAGCAGCATAACTTCTAGCTCCTACAATGAGCAGTTCTTC. Amino acids: CASSITSSSYNEQFF.